This T cell receptor (beta chain) was recovered during a study of OX40 agonist ivuxolimab in advanced cancers. Notes on this clone: What it binds is unknown.

V was clipped by 11 bases and J by 0 bases, with 13 bases between them. Germline CDR1 is ENHRY and CDR2 is SYGVKD. The CDR3 runs to 14 residues. Produced via immunoSEQ multiplex PCR; TCRdb's table is partial and in-frame only. The sample shows about 39,000 clones, about 90% of them seen only once. Autoimmune disease history or systemic immunosuppression was exclusionary. The study, taken as a whole, reports: Antigen specificity was not determined for the expanded peripheral T cells.

This receptor was taken from an adult with an advanced solid tumor such as melanoma, head and neck, liver or kidney cancer. The chain couples TRBV10-3 to TRBJ2-2; D uncertain. The starting material was CD4+ or CD8+ T cells sorted from blood, obtained in a trial of the OX40 agonist ivuxolimab. The CDR3 DNA sequence: TGTGCCGTGCAACAGAAAACGAACACCGGGGAGCTGTTTTTT. Protein sequence: CAVQQKTNTGELFF.